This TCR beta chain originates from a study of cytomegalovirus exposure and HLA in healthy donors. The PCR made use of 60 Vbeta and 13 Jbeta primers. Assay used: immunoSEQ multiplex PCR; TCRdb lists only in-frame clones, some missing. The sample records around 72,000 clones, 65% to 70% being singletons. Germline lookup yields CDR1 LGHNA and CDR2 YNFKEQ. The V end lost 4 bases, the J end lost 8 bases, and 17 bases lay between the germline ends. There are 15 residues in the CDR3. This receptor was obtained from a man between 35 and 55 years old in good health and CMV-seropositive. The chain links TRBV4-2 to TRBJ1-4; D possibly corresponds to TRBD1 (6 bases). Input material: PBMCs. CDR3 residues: CASSLTKGEGEKLFF. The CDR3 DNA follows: TGTGCCAGCAGCCTAACAAAGGGGGAGGGGGAAAAACTGTTTTTT.